This is a list of T cell receptor beta chains from one sample in a study of T cells in tuberculosis. Method: immunoSEQ multiplex PCR; TCRdb's copy keeps in-frame clones and lacks some. The sample carries tens of thousands of clones, around 92% recorded once. The sequences come from PBMCs, collected at tuberculosis diagnosis. Receptor source: an adult with tuberculosis. Some clones in this sample may be carry-over from other donors' samples. The CDR3 runs from the conserved cysteine through the conserved F or W. A D gene is named only where the DNA matches it firmly. Expanded clones get a size class; other rows say once, few or many, or leave the size out.

J: TRBJ2-3
size: .
D: .
V: TRBV7-3
CDR3: CASSLLSTDTQYF
DNA: TGTGCCAGCAGCTTACTAAGTACAGATACGCAGTATTTT

J: TRBJ2-3
size: .
D: TRBD2
V: TRBV19
CDR3: CASSIKLAGGTDTQYF
DNA: TGTGCCAGTAGTATCAAACTAGCGGGGGGCACAGATACGCAGTATTTT

J: TRBJ1-5
size: .
D: .
V: TRBV18
CDR3: CASSQEVTRENQPQHF
DNA: TGTGCCAGCTCACAAGAAGTAACTCGGGAGAATCAGCCCCAGCATTTT

J: TRBJ2-1
size: .
D: TRBD1
V: TRBV9
CDR3: CASSSWDRNEQFF
DNA: TGTGCCAGCAGCTCCTGGGACAGAAATGAGCAGTTCTTC

J: TRBJ1-6
size: .
D: TRBD1
V: TRBV4-2
CDR3: CASRGPTGESNSPLHF
DNA: TGTGCCAGCAGGGGGCCCACAGGGGAATCGAATTCACCCCTCCACTTT

J: TRBJ1-1
size: once
D: .
V: TRBV27
CDR3: CASSFLNTGRVTEAFF
DNA: TGTGCCAGCAGTTTCCTCAATACAGGACGTGTCACTGAAGCTTTCTTT

J: TRBJ2-3
size: .
D: TRBD1
V: TRBV19
CDR3: CASSIVRTGTDTQYF
DNA: TGTGCCAGTAGTATCGTTCGGACAGGGACAGATACGCAGTATTTT

J: TRBJ1-2
size: .
D: .
V: TRBV25-1
CDR3: CASSDRGYAGYTF
DNA: TGTGCCAGCAGTGATCGGGGGTATGCTGGCTACACCTTC

J: TRBJ1-2
size: .
D: .
V: TRBV19
CDR3: CASSIGHSGYTF
DNA: TGTGCCAGTAGTATAGGCCACTCTGGCTACACCTTC

J: TRBJ2-1
size: .
D: .
V: TRBV6-5
CDR3: CASRQGDAYNEQFF
DNA: TGTGCCAGCAGACAGGGAGACGCCTACAATGAGCAGTTCTTC

J: TRBJ1-6
size: .
D: TRBD1
V: TRBV5-1
CDR3: CASSLLRIRGYNSPLHF
DNA: TGCGCCAGCAGCTTATTGAGAATCAGGGGGTATAATTCACCCCTCCACTTT

J: TRBJ2-7
size: .
D: .
V: TRBV2
CDR3: CASSARIYEQYF
DNA: TGTGCCAGCAGTGCCAGGATTTACGAGCAGTACTTC

J: TRBJ2-1
size: .
D: TRBD1
V: TRBV5-5
CDR3: CASSLFRTGFTYNEQFF
DNA: TGTGCCAGCAGCTTGTTTCGGACAGGCTTTACCTACAATGAGCAGTTCTTC

J: TRBJ2-7
size: .
D: .
V: TRBV2
CDR3: CASEKDSRAYEQYF
DNA: TGTGCCAGCGAAAAGGACAGCCGAGCCTACGAGCAGTACTTC

J: TRBJ2-3
size: once
D: .
V: TRBV18
CDR3: CASSPYRAGASTDTQYF
DNA: TGTGCCAGCTCACCATATCGGGCAGGGGCTAGCACAGATACGCAGTATTTT

J: TRBJ2-1
size: .
D: TRBD2
V: TRBV19
CDR3: CASSHSGGPYNEQFF
DNA: TGTGCCAGTAGTCATAGCGGGGGGCCTTACAATGAGCAGTTCTTC

J: TRBJ1-5
size: .
D: TRBD1
V: TRBV18
CDR3: CASSPGQGAWSNQPQHF
DNA: TGTGCCAGCTCACCCGGACAGGGGGCCTGGAGCAATCAGCCCCAGCATTTT

J: TRBJ1-1
size: .
D: .
V: TRBV19
CDR3: CASRFGEKNTEAFF
DNA: TGTGCCAGTAGGTTCGGGGAAAAGAACACTGAAGCTTTCTTT

J: TRBJ2-3
size: .
D: TRBD2
V: TRBV30
CDR3: CAGSRSFAGGPDTQYF
DNA: TGTGCCGGGTCCAGGTCTTTTGCGGGGGGGCCCGATACGCAGTATTTT

J: TRBJ2-2
size: .
D: TRBD2
V: TRBV18
CDR3: CASSPGRGNTGELFF
DNA: TGTGCCAGCTCACCAGGGAGGGGGAACACCGGGGAGCTGTTTTTT

J: TRBJ2-7
size: .
D: TRBD2
V: TRBV9
CDR3: CASSVASGGYEQYF
DNA: TGTGCCAGCAGCGTAGCTAGCGGGGGGTACGAGCAGTACTTC

J: TRBJ2-1
size: .
D: TRBD2
V: TRBV6-5
CDR3: CASSYSPSGGNEQFF
DNA: TGTGCCAGCAGTTACTCGCCTAGCGGGGGAAATGAGCAGTTCTTC

J: TRBJ2-3
size: medium-sized
D: .
V: TRBV15
CDR3: CATSSLRGGLTDTQYF
DNA: TGTGCCACCAGCAGCCTTAGGGGGGGACTCACAGATACGCAGTATTTT

J: TRBJ1-4
size: .
D: .
V: TRBV19
CDR3: CASYTDEKLFF
DNA: TGTGCCAGCTATACCGATGAAAAACTGTTTTTT

J: TRBJ2-7
size: .
D: .
V: TRBV5-4
CDR3: CASTDRSSYEQYF
DNA: TGTGCCAGCACAGACAGAAGCTCCTACGAGCAGTACTTC

J: TRBJ2-1
size: .
D: TRBD2
V: TRBV27
CDR3: CASNSGGAYNEQFF
DNA: TGTGCCAGCAACAGCGGGGGGGCCTACAATGAGCAGTTCTTC

J: TRBJ1-2
size: .
D: .
V: TRBV30
CDR3: CAWREGHLLRSGYTF
DNA: TGTGCCTGGAGGGAAGGACACCTCCTAAGGAGCGGCTACACCTTC

J: TRBJ2-3
size: .
D: TRBD2
V: TRBV19
CDR3: CASSIQRGAGTDTQYF
DNA: TGTGCCAGTAGTATCCAGCGGGGGGCCGGTACAGATACGCAGTATTTT

J: TRBJ2-5
size: .
D: .
V: TRBV18
CDR3: CASSPGQGTETQYF
DNA: TGTGCCAGCTCACCAGGGCAGGGAACGGAGACCCAGTACTTC

J: TRBJ2-3
size: .
D: .
V: TRBV5-8
CDR3: CASSRGISLGDTQYF
DNA: TGTGCCAGCAGCCGGGGGATCTCCTTGGGAGATACGCAGTATTTT

J: TRBJ2-3
size: .
D: .
V: TRBV29-1
CDR3: CSVGAGRTDTQYF
DNA: TGCAGCGTTGGGGCGGGGCGCACAGATACGCAGTATTTT

J: TRBJ1-1
size: once
D: TRBD1
V: TRBV10-1
CDR3: CASSRDRLGFNTEAFF
DNA: TGCGCCAGCAGTCGGGACAGGTTGGGGTTCAACACTGAAGCTTTCTTT

J: TRBJ2-2
size: .
D: .
V: TRBV9
CDR3: CASSGTAAPLSGELFF
DNA: TGTGCCAGCAGCGGGACAGCCGCCCCTCTATCCGGGGAGCTGTTTTTT

J: TRBJ2-3
size: .
D: .
V: TRBV1
CDR3: CTSSQVFLAYTDTQYF
DNA: TGCACCAGCAGCCAAGTATTCCTAGCATACACAGATACGCAGTATTTT

J: TRBJ1-1
size: .
D: .
V: TRBV7-6
CDR3: CASSPGGQGREAFF
DNA: TGTGCCAGCAGCCCCGGGGGGCAGGGGCGAGAAGCTTTCTTT

J: TRBJ2-7
size: .
D: .
V: TRBV11-2
CDR3: CASSPTRAPYEQYF
DNA: TGTGCCAGCAGCCCGACTAGGGCGCCCTACGAGCAGTACTTC

J: TRBJ2-3
size: .
D: TRBD2
V: TRBV4-2
CDR3: CASSHLAGSEIADTQYF
DNA: TGTGCCAGCAGCCATTTAGCGGGGTCTGAGATAGCAGATACGCAGTATTTT

J: TRBJ1-2
size: .
D: .
V: TRBV19
CDR3: CASRDGQGGYGYTF
DNA: TGTGCCAGTAGGGACGGCCAGGGTGGGTATGGCTACACCTTC

J: TRBJ1-1
size: .
D: .
V: TRBV19
CDR3: CASSKSQLNTEAFF
DNA: TGTGCCAGTAGTAAAAGTCAGTTAAACACTGAAGCTTTCTTT

J: TRBJ1-2
size: .
D: TRBD1
V: TRBV13
CDR3: CASSLDRRTRGYTF
DNA: TGTGCCAGCAGCTTGGACAGGAGGACTCGTGGCTACACCTTC

J: TRBJ2-7
size: few
D: TRBD1
V: TRBV5-1
CDR3: CASSLGQGEYEQYF
DNA: TGCGCCAGCAGCTTGGGACAGGGGGAATACGAGCAGTACTTC

J: TRBJ2-3
size: .
D: .
V: TRBV16
CDR3: CASSQSNLINPGDTQYF
DNA: TGTGCCAGCAGCCAATCAAACCTCATAAATCCGGGGGATACGCAGTATTTT

J: TRBJ1-2
size: .
D: .
V: TRBV6-5
CDR3: CASSSGPTNYGYTF
DNA: TGTGCCAGCAGTTCAGGGCCAACTAACTATGGCTACACCTTC

J: TRBJ2-5
size: .
D: TRBD2
V: TRBV6-5
CDR3: CASSYLAGGLETQYF
DNA: TGTGCCAGCAGTTACTTGGCGGGGGGGCTGGAGACCCAGTACTTC

J: TRBJ1-5
size: .
D: .
V: TRBV19
CDR3: CASSWHLNQPQHF
DNA: TGTGCCAGTAGTTGGCACCTCAATCAGCCCCAGCATTTT

J: TRBJ2-7
size: .
D: TRBD2
V: TRBV27
CDR3: CASRTRGSGVYEQYF
DNA: TGTGCCAGCAGGACCCGAGGTAGCGGGGTTTACGAGCAGTACTTC

J: TRBJ1-6
size: .
D: .
V: TRBV7-2
CDR3: CASSLGVRNSPLHF
DNA: TGTGCCAGCAGCTTAGGTGTCAGAAATTCACCCCTCCACTTT

J: TRBJ1-1
size: .
D: .
V: TRBV27
CDR3: CASSLSGREAFF
DNA: TGTGCCAGCAGTTTATCGGGCAGGGAAGCTTTCTTT

J: TRBJ2-1
size: .
D: .
V: TRBV25-1
CDR3: CASSEGGLYNEQFF
DNA: TGTGCCAGCAGTGAGGGGGGACTCTACAATGAGCAGTTCTTC